The clone carrying this TCR beta chain has just a few counts. This specimen comes from a study of beta chain features in type 1 diabetes. The whole isolated RNA underwent reverse transcription, so sequencing captured expressed TCRB transcripts. Sequencing used immunoSEQ multiplex PCR; TCRdb keeps in-frame clones, though not all of them. Among some 200,000 clones listed, roughly a tenth were seen once. Deletions cut 0 bases from V and 2 bases from J, with 10 bases between. Per germline, CDR1 SGDLS and CDR2 YYNGEE. The CDR3 has 15 amino acids. This chain uses TRBV9 with TRBJ2-3; D is possibly TRBD1 (5 bases). The clonotype was recovered from a man aged 18 to 30 in good health. Input material: central memory CD4+ T cells from blood. The CDR3 reads CASSVVGAYTDTQYF. CDR3 nucleotide sequence: TGTGCCAGCAGCGTAGTTGGGGCCTACACAGATACGCAGTATTTT.